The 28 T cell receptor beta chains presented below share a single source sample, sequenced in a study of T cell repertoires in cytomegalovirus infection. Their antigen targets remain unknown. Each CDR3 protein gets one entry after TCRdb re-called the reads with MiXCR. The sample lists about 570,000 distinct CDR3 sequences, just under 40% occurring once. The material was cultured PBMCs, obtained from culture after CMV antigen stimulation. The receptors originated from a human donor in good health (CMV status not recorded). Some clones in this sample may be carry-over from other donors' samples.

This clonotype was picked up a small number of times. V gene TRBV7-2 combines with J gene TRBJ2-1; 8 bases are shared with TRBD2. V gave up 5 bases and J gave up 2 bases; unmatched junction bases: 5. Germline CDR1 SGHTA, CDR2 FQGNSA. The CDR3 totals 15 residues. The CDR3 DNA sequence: TGTGCCAGCAGCGCCGGGGGGGGGGCCTACAATGAGCAGTTCTTC. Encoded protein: CASSAGGGAYNEQFF.

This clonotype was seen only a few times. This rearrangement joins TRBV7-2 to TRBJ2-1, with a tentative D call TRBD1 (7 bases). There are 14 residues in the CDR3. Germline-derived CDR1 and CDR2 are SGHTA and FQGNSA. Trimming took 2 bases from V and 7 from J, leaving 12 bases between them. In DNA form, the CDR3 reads TGTGCCAGCAGCTTAAGGAGGGGACAGAATGAGCAGTTCTTC. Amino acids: CASSLRRGQNEQFF.

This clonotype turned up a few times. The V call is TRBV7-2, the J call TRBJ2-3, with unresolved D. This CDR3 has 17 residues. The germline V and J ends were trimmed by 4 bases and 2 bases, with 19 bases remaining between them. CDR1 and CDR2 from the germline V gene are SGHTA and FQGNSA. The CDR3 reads CASSSPPGPTYTDTQYF. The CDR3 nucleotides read TGTGCCAGCAGCTCCCCACCCGGCCCGACATACACAGATACGCAGTATTTT.

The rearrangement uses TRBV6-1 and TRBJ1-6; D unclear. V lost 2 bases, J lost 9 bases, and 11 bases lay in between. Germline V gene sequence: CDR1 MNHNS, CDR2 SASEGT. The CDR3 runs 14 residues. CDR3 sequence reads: CASSEIVFTSPLHF. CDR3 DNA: TGTGCCAGCAGTGAAATCGTCTTTACTTCACCCCTCCACTTT.

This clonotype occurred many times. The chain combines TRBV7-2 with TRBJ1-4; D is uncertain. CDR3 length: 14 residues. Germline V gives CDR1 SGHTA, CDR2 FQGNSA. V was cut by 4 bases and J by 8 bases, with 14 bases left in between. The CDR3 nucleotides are TGTGCCAGCAGCTCCCGAAGCGTAGGGGAAAAACTGTTTTTT. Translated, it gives CASSSRSVGEKLFF.

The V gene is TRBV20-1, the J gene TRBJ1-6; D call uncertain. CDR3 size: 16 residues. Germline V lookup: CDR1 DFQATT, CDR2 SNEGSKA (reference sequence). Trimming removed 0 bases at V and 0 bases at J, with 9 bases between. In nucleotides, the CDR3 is TGCAGTGCTAGAGATGGTTTTAGCTCCTATAATTCACCCCTCCACTTT. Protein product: CSARDGFSSYNSPLHF.

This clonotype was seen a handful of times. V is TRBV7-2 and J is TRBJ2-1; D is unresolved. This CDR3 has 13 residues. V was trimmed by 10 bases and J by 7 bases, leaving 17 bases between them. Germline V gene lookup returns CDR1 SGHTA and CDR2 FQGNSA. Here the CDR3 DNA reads TGTGCCACCTCCACCGGACGAGTGAATGAGCAGTTCTTC. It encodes CATSTGRVNEQFF. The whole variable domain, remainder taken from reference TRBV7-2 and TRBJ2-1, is GAGVSQSPSNKVTEKGKDVELRCDPISGHTALYWYRQSLGQGLEFLIYFQGNSAPDKSGLPSDRFSAERTGGSVSTLTIQRTQQEDSAVYLCATSTGRVNEQFFGPGTRLTVL.

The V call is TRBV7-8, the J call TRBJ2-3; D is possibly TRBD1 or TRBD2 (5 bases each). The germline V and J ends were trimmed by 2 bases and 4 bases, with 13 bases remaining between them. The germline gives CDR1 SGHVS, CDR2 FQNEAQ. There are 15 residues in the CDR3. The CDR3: CASSLNRGPSDTQYF. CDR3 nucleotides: TGTGCCAGCAGCTTAAATAGGGGACCCTCAGATACGCAGTATTTT. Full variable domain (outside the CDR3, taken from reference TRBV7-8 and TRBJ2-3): GAGVSQSPRYKVAKRGQDVALRCDPISGHVSLFWYQQALGQGPEFLTYFQNEAQLDKSGLPSDRFFAERPEGSVSTLKIQRTQQEDSAVYLCASSLNRGPSDTQYFGPGTRLTVL.

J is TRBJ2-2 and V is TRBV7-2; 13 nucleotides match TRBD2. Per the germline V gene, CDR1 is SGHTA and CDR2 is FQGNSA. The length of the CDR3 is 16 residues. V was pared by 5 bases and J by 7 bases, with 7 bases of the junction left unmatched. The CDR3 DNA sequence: TGTGCCAGCAGCGCAACCGGACTAGCGGGAGTCGGGGAGCTGTTTTTT. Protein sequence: CASSATGLAGVGELFF.

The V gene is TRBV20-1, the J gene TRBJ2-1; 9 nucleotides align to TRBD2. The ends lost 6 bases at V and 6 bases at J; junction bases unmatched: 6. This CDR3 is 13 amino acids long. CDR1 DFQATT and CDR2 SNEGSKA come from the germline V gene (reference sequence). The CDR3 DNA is TGCAGTGCCGTTAGCGGGAGAGCCAATGAGCAGTTCTTC. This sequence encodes CSAVSGRANEQFF.

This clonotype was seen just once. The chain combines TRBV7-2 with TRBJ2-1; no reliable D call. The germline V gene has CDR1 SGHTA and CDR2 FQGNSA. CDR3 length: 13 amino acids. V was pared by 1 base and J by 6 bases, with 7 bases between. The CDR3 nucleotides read TGTGCCAGCAGCTTAGTAGAGGTCAATGAGCAGTTCTTC. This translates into CASSLVEVNEQFF.

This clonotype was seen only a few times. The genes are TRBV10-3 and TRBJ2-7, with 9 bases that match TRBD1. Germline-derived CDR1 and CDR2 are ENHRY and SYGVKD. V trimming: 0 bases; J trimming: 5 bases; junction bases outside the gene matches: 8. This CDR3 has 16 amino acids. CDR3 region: CAISESKGQGYHEQYF. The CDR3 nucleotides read TGTGCCATCAGTGAGTCGAAAGGACAGGGGTACCACGAGCAGTACTTC.

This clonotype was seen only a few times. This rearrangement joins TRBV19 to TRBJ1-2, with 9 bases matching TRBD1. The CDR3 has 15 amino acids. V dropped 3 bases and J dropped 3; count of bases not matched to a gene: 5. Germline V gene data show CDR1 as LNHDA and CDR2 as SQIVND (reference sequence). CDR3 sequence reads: CASSMDRDRDYGYTF. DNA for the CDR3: TGTGCCAGTAGTATGGACCGGGACAGGGACTATGGCTACACCTTC.

The CDR3 protein is CASSLLAGVETQYF. In nucleotides, the CDR3 is TGTGCCAGCAGCCTTCTAGCGGGGGTGGAGACCCAGTACTTC. This rearrangement joins TRBV5-5 to TRBJ2-5, with 10 bases that match TRBD2. CDR1 and CDR2 from the germline V gene are SGHKS and YYEKEE (reference sequence). V shed 4 bases, J shed 5 bases, and the junction held 5 bases outside the gene matches. CDR3 length equals 14 residues. Using reference TRBV5-5 and TRBJ2-5 for the parts outside the CDR3, the full variable domain is DAGVTQSPTHLIKTRGQQVTLRCSPISGHKSVSWYQQVLGQGPQFIFQYYEKEERGRGNFPDRFSARQFPNYSSELNVNALLLGDSALYLCASSLLAGVETQYFGPGTRLLVL.

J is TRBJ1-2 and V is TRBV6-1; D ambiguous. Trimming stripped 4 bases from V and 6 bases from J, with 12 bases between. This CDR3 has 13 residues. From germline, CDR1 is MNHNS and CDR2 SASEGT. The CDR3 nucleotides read TGTGCCAGCAGTGTTGGGAGGGAACATGGCTACACCTTC. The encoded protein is CASSVGREHGYTF.

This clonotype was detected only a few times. Written as DNA, the CDR3 is TGTGCCAGCAGCTTAGTCGGGAGAGGGGACGGCTATGGCTACACCTTC. This codes for CASSLVGRGDGYGYTF. This chain joins TRBV7-2 and TRBJ1-2, with D possibly being TRBD1 (5 bases). The germline V gene has CDR1 SGHTA and CDR2 FQGNSA. Between the trimmed V and J ends, which lost 1 base and 4 bases, there was a span of 16 bases. The CDR3 totals 16 residues.

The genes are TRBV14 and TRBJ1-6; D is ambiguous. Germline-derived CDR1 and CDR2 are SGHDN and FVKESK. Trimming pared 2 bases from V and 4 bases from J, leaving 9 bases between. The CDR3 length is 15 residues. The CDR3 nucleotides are TGTGCCAGCAGCCAAAGTACGGAGTATAATTCACCCCTCCACTTT. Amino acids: CASSQSTEYNSPLHF.

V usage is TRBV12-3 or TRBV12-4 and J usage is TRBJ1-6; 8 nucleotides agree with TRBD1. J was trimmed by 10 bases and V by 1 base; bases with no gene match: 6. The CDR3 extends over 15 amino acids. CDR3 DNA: TGTGCCAGCAGTTTAGGGACAGGGAATCGCTCACCCCTCCACTTT. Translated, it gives CASSLGTGNRSPLHF.

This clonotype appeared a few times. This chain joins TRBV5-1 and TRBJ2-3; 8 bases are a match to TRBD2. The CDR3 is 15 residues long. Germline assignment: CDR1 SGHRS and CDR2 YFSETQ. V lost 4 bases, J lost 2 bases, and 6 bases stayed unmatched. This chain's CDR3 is CASSRPGGVTDTQYF. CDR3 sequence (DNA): TGCGCCAGCAGCAGGCCCGGGGGGGTCACAGATACGCAGTATTTT.

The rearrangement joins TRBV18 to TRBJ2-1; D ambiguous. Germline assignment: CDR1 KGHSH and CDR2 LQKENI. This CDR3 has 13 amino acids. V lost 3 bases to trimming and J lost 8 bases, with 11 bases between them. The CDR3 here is CASSPIGPDEQFF. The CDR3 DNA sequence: TGTGCCAGCTCACCTATCGGGCCCGATGAGCAGTTCTTC.

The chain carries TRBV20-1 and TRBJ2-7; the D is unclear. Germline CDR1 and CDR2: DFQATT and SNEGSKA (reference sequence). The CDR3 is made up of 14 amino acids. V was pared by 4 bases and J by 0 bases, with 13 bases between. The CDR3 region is CSATRGASSYEQYF. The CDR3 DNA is TGCAGTGCTACCCGAGGCGCCAGCTCCTACGAGCAGTACTTC.

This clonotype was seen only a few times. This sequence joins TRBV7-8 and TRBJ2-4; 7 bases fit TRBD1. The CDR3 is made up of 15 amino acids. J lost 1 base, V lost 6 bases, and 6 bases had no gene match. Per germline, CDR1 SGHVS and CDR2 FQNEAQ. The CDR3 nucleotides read TGTGCCAGCAGTTCTGACAGGGCGGCCAAAAACATTCAGTACTTC. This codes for CASSSDRAAKNIQYF.

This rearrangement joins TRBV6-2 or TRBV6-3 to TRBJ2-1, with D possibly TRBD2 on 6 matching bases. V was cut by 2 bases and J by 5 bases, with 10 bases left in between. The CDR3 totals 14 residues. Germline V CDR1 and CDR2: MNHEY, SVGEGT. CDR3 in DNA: TGTGCCAGCAGTTACGTCGTAGCGGACAATGAGCAGTTCTTC. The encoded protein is CASSYVVADNEQFF.

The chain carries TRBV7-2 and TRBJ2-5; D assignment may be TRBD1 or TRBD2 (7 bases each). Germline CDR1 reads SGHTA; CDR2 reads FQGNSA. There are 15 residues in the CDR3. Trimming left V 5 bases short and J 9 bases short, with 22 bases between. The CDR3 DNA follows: TGTGCCAGCAGCCCCAGGGGGGTGGAGGGAGGGGCCCAGTACTTC. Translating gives CASSPRGVEGGAQYF.

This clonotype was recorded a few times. CDR3 residues: CASSPLGTVSYNEQFF. Written as DNA, the CDR3 is TGTGCCAGCTCACCGCTCGGGACAGTCTCCTACAATGAGCAGTTCTTC. The gene calls are TRBV18 and TRBJ2-1; TRBD1 matches at 7 bases. This CDR3 spans 16 amino acids. Germline loops: CDR1 KGHSH, CDR2 LQKENI. Trimming took 3 bases from V and 0 from J; bases not matched to a gene: 5.

The CDR3 region has the DNA TGTGCCAGCACCCGATCCGGGACAGGATTCTACGAGCAGTACTTC. Residues: CASTRSGTGFYEQYF. The chain joins TRBV7-2 to TRBJ2-7; 8 bases map to TRBD1. The CDR3 is 15 residues long. Trimming removed 7 bases from V and 3 bases from J; junction bases left unmatched: 11. Germline V gives CDR1 SGHTA, CDR2 FQGNSA.

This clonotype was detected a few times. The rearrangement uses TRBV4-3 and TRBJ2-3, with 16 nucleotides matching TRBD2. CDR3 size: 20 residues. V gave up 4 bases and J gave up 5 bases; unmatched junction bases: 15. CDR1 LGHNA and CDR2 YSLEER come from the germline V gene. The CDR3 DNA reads TGCGCCAGCAGCCGACATCCGGGACTAGCGGGAGGGCCGAGGGGAGATACGCAGTATTTT. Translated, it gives CASSRHPGLAGGPRGDTQYF.

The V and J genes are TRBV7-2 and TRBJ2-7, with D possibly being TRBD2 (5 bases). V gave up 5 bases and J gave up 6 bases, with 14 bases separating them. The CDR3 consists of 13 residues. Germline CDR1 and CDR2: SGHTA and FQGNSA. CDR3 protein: CASSPRTSAEQYF. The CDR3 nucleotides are TGTGCCAGCAGCCCCCGGACTTCGGCCGAGCAGTACTTC.